The clone carrying this TCR beta chain was seen only once. Authors' methods: Amplification of reference gene primers provided the estimated nucleated cell counts. Profiled with immunoSEQ multiplex PCR; TCRdb holds only in-frame clones, not every one. V and J calls and clone size come straight from that table; D and trimming were deduced from the DNA. The sample consists of about 260,000 clones, 87% of them appearing once. The data were taken from a study of blood T cell repertoires in COVID-19. Study summary: COVID-19 samples, acute and convalescent, were from the United States, Italy and Spain.

V lost 1 base, J lost 3 bases, and 10 bases lay in between. Per germline, CDR1 SGDLS and CDR2 YYNGEE. There are 14 residues in the CDR3. This sequence was found in a woman in her forties who had recovered from COVID-19. The sample comprised peripheral blood. The chain has TRBV9 and TRBJ1-1, with a weak D call TRBD1 (5 bases). In DNA, the CDR3 is TGTGCCAGCAGCGTACAGGGTCACGACACTGAAGCTTTCTTT. This gives the protein CASSVQGHDTEAFF.